This T cell receptor beta chain is from a study of T-cell memory formation after mild COVID-19. TCRdb passed the 5' RACE reads through MiXCR, listing each CDR3 protein once. This table holds about 240,000 distinct CDR3 sequences, roughly 9.4% found once. CDR1 and CDR2 from the germline V gene are LNHDA and SQIVND (reference sequence). With 5 bases removed from V and 7 bases from J, the gap between germline ends came to 11 bases. The CDR3 runs 12 residues. The source of this sequence is a man aged 18-30 years who had mild COVID-19 (a few samples of this study predate the infection). Cell type and time point are not known. The rearrangement links TRBV19 to TRBJ2-5, with D perhaps being TRBD1 or TRBD2 (5 bases each). The specimen sequenced was PBMCs or a T cell subset sorted from them (not recorded which). The CDR3: CASSGAGGTQYF. For the CDR3, the DNA is TGTGCCAGTAGTGGGGCTGGGGGGACCCAGTACTTC.